Below are 5 T cell receptor beta chains sequenced from a single sample in a study of T cells in tuberculosis. The assay was immunoSEQ multiplex PCR, and TCRdb's table has in-frame clones only and misses some. The table lists about 35,000 clones, around 92% of them singletons. The time point is: new active TB diagnosis, blood taken before or within 7 days of starting treatment. This sample comprised PBMCs, obtained at tuberculosis diagnosis. The receptors were sampled from an adult with tuberculosis. Some clones in this sample may be carry-over from other donors' samples.

This chain links TRBV5-1 with TRBJ1-4; tentatively, D is TRBD1 (5 bases). V was trimmed by 4 bases and J by 0 bases, leaving 16 bases between them. The germline V gene has CDR1 SGHRS and CDR2 YFSETQ. The CDR3 runs 17 residues. The CDR3 coding sequence is TGCGCCAGCAGCCAGGGAGGTAATCGTGCAACTAATGAAAAACTGTTTTTT. This sequence encodes CASSQGGNRATNEKLFF.

The V and J genes are TRBV6-4 and TRBJ1-1, with a possible D match to TRBD1 (5 bases). This CDR3 region has 13 residues. Germline-derived CDR1 and CDR2 are MRHNA and SNTAGT. Trimming removed 6 bases from V and 3 bases from J, with 11 bases in between. CDR3 amino acids: CASRQDGHTEAFF. DNA for the CDR3: TGTGCCAGCAGACAGGACGGCCACACTGAAGCTTTCTTT.

V and J are TRBV6-1 and TRBJ1-4, with D maybe TRBD1 (6 bases). Germline lookup yields CDR1 MNHNS and CDR2 SASEGT. Between the trimmed V and J ends, which lost 6 bases and 8 bases, there was a span of 13 bases. CDR3 length: 13 residues. CDR3 in amino acids: CASSDRNEEKLFF. DNA for the CDR3: TGTGCCAGCAGCGACAGGAATGAAGAAAAACTGTTTTTT.

The CDR3, as DNA: TGCAGCGTCCTGAACAGGGATTCGGCCTACGAGCAGTACTTC. Translation: CSVLNRDSAYEQYF. This chain uses TRBV29-1 with TRBJ2-7; the D gene is possibly TRBD1 (6 bases). This CDR3 region has 14 residues. CDR1 is SQVTM and CDR2 is ANQGSEA in the germline V gene. V dropped 6 bases and J dropped 2 bases, with 17 bases sitting between them.

The V call is TRBV18, the J call TRBJ1-2, with 8 bases fitting TRBD1. The junction had 6 bases not matched to a gene; V was cut back by 2 bases and J by 7 bases. This CDR3 has 14 residues. CDR1 and CDR2 (germline): KGHSH, LQKENI. In DNA, the CDR3 is TGTGCCAGCTCACCAGGACAGGGTGGGGTTGGCTACACCTTC. This encodes CASSPGQGGVGYTF.